This T cell receptor beta chain was sequenced during a study of T cell responses to AZD1222 COVID-19 vaccine. Second-dose schedules of about 4 or about 12 weeks were combined. TCRdb's table, derived via immunoSEQ multiplex PCR, lists solely in-frame clones and lacks some. Counted here are 250,000 to 300,000 clones, about 94% occurring once; the ten biggest clones make up 0.55%. Study results and caveats: Nearly half of spike-specific TCRs reportedly go after variant regions that carry no mutations. The repertoires were collected only after the peak T cell response.

In the case of this clone: Its specificity is unknown.

Trimming at V came to 4 bases and at J to 6 bases, leaving 7 bases not matched to a gene. The germline gives CDR1 LNHDA, CDR2 SQIVND (reference sequence). This CDR3 is built from 14 residues. This sample comprised peripheral blood, obtained 28 days after the second AZD1222 dose. The origin of this receptor is an adult who received the AZD1222 COVID-19 vaccine. V usage is TRBV19 and J usage is TRBJ1-1, with 8 positions matching TRBD1. DNA of the CDR3: TGTGCCAGTAGTACCCGGACAGGGTGGTCTGAAGCTTTCTTT. Amino acid sequence: CASSTRTGWSEAFF.